This T cell receptor beta chain derives from a study of neurological immune-mediated disorders. Regarding the study as a whole: No CDR3 amino acid sequences recurred among expanded clones across subjects, suggesting private repertoires in all groups. Healthy controls had more TCR clonal expansion than multiple sclerosis, which showed the least, whereas HTLV-1-associated myelopathy showed the most.

This CDR3 is 15 amino acids long. Germline loops: CDR1 SGDLS, CDR2 YYNGEE. With 3 bases clipped from V and 15 bases from J, the junction kept 18 bases outside the gene matches. The unsorted libraries were produced from 2 million PBMCs held at -80 C. The cDNA was generated by 5'RACE with 10-nucleotide random UMIs. MiXCR was run by TCRdb on the 5' RACE reads, yielding one entry per CDR3 protein. The sample carries 84,000 or so distinct CDR3 sequences, about 9.4% recorded once. Notes on this clonotype: What it recognizes is unknown.

The sequenced sample was PBMCs. The source of this sequence is a man aged 35-49 years in good health. This chain uses TRBV9 with TRBJ2-1, with 7 bases lining up with TRBD2. The CDR3 reads CASSGWGGEGNDLFF. In DNA form, the CDR3 reads TGTGCCAGCAGCGGGTGGGGAGGGGAAGGCAATGACCTGTTCTTC.